Below, 8 T cell receptor beta chains from the same sample are listed, as sequenced in a study of T cell responses to AZD1222 COVID-19 vaccine (dated by TCRdb to about 2021). Read against the paper, the sample's time point label means: sample from adult after SARS-CoV-2 infection, after symptom onset. Libraries were built with the immunoSEQ multiplex PCR assay. Drawn from immuneACCESS, this table holds only the in-frame rearrangements with V and J called that TCRdb kept. Clones are partly lost; checked studies trace under half to an unresolved V gene and leave the rest unexplained. In this sample the table shows roughly 140,000 clones, around 92% of which occur a single time. 10% to 15% of the sample is taken by the ten largest. The sample was peripheral blood, taken after recovery from COVID-19. Every receptor here comes from an adult who had recovered from COVID-19.

This rearrangement joins TRBV9 to TRBJ2-3; 10 bases are shared with TRBD2. Unmatched junction bases numbered 5, after V lost 3 bases and J lost 1 base. The V gene's germline CDR1 is SGDLS and CDR2 YYNGEE. The CDR3 has 16 residues. The chain's CDR3 is CASSGGTSARTDTQYF. The CDR3 DNA is TGTGCCAGCAGCGGGGGGACTAGCGCGCGCACAGATACGCAGTATTTT.

The chain recombines TRBV28 with TRBJ1-5; possibly TRBD1 for D (5 bases). Trimming shortened V by 10 bases and J by 2 bases, and 24 bases separated the two germline ends. CDR1 and CDR2 (germline): MDHEN, SYDVKM. The CDR3 totals 17 residues. This CDR3 is CAILEGPGIVGNQPQHF. CDR3 sequence (DNA): TGTGCCATCCTGGAGGGGCCGGGGATCGTGGGCAATCAGCCCCAGCATTTT.

The CDR3 DNA sequence: TGTGCCAGCAGCCCACCGGCTGGCCCAGCCTACAATGAGCAGTTCTTC. This translates into CASSPPAGPAYNEQFF. The chain couples TRBV7-9 to TRBJ2-1; D not certain. There are 16 residues in the CDR3. With 5 bases removed from V and 2 bases from J, the gap between germline ends came to 16 bases. The V gene's germline CDR1 is SEHNR and CDR2 FQNEAQ (reference sequence). Complete variable domain (other parts from reference TRBV7-9 and TRBJ2-1): DTGVSQNPRHKITKRGQNVTFRCDPISEHNRLYWYRQTLGQGPEFLTYFQNEAQLEKSRLLSDRFSAERPKGSFSTLEIQRTEQGDSAMYLCASSPPAGPAYNEQFFGPGTRLTVL.

The chain employs TRBV5-5 and TRBJ1-4, with no clear D. The CDR3 has 14 residues. Germline V gene lookup returns CDR1 SGHKS and CDR2 YYEKEE (reference sequence). Between the trimmed V and J ends, which lost 3 bases and 4 bases, there was a span of 10 bases. The CDR3 protein is CASSSQWRNEKLFF. The CDR3 DNA sequence: TGTGCCAGCAGCTCACAGTGGCGTAATGAAAAACTGTTTTTT.

A single count supports this clone. Written as DNA, the CDR3 is TGTGCCAGCAGCATCCAGGGGAACTATGGCTACACCTTC. This sequence encodes CASSIQGNYGYTF. The chain has TRBV9 and TRBJ1-2; D perhaps matches TRBD1 (6 bases). With 4 bases removed from V and 2 bases from J, the gap between germline ends came to 9 bases. This CDR3 is built from 13 residues. The germline V gene encodes CDR1 SGDLS and CDR2 YYNGEE. Full variable domain (remainder filled in from reference TRBV9 and TRBJ1-2): DSGVTQTPKHLITATGQRVTLRCSPRSGDLSVYWYQQSLDQGLQFLIQYYNGEERAKGNILERFSAQQFPDLHSELNLSSLELGDSALYFCASSIQGNYGYTFGSGTRLTVV.

The chain is built from TRBV2 and TRBJ2-1; D remains ambiguous. Trimming cost V 2 bases and J 0 bases, with 8 bases left between them. The CDR3 is 15 amino acids. Looked up from germline, CDR1 is SNHLY and CDR2 is FYNNEI. CDR3 nucleotides: TGTGCCAGCAGTGAAAACAGTGGCTCCTACAATGAGCAGTTCTTC. Its translation is CASSENSGSYNEQFF.

This chain joins TRBV10-3 and TRBJ2-7; the D gene is possibly TRBD1 (5 bases). Germline CDR1 and CDR2: ENHRY and SYGVKD. The CDR3 runs 12 residues. V was cut by 5 bases and J by 4 bases, with 9 bases left in between. CDR3 in amino acids: CAISLQGYEQYF. The CDR3 coding sequence is TGTGCCATCAGTTTGCAGGGTTACGAGCAGTACTTC.

The chain combines TRBV18 with TRBJ1-1; perhaps TRBD1 as D (5 bases). Germline CDR1 KGHSH, CDR2 LQKENI. CDR3 length: 13 residues. V dropped 6 bases and J dropped 3 bases, with 11 bases sitting between them. In DNA form, the CDR3 reads TGTGCCAGCTCCATCCGGGGGGACACTGAAGCTTTCTTT. This gives the protein CASSIRGDTEAFF.